This passage covers 21 T cell receptor beta chains from one sample sequenced in a study of blood T cells in healthy people across ages. A second PCR of about 6 to 11 cycles used a sample-barcoded 5' primer and a J-beta primer mix. TCRdb reanalysed the 5' RACE reads using MiXCR and keeps one entry per CDR3 protein. Among 1.8 million or so distinct CDR3 sequences, about two fifths were seen once, and the ten largest hold under 30%. Source material: blood. All receptors come from a human donor in good health.

The CDR3 spells CASSAPGQSTDTQYF. Here the CDR3 DNA reads TGCGCCAGCAGCGCTCCGGGACAGAGCACAGATACGCAGTATTTT. V gene TRBV5-1 combines with J gene TRBJ2-3; TRBD1 aligns across 7 bases. The germline gives CDR1 SGHRS, CDR2 YFSETQ. The length of the CDR3 is 15 residues. J lost 0 bases, V lost 4 bases, and 5 bases had no gene match.

This clonotype was observed a handful of times. CDR3 DNA sequence: TGCAGTGCTCAAGATCTAGCGGGGGCCAGGGAGACCCAGTACTTC. Translated: CSAQDLAGARETQYF. The chain links TRBV20-1 to TRBJ2-5; TRBD2 agrees at 10 bases. Unmatched junction bases numbered 11, after V lost 5 bases and J lost 5 bases. This CDR3 region has 15 residues. From germline, CDR1 is DFQATT and CDR2 SNEGSKA (reference sequence).

The chain couples TRBV29-1 to TRBJ1-4; 8 positions match TRBD1. This CDR3 region has 14 residues. Germline V gives CDR1 SQVTM, CDR2 ANQGSEA. V lost 7 bases, J lost 0 bases, and 4 bases stayed unmatched. DNA of the CDR3: TGCAGCGCTACACAGGGGGCAACTAATGAAAAACTGTTTTTT. Translated: CSATQGATNEKLFF.

This chain connects TRBV9 to TRBJ2-7, with 7 bases lining up with TRBD1. V dropped 3 bases and J dropped 12; count of bases not matched to a gene: 9. Germline CDR1 is SGDLS and CDR2 is YYNGEE. The CDR3 runs to 12 residues. The CDR3 DNA follows: TGTGCCAGCAGCGCCGGAAGGGGGCGGCGGTACTTC. It specifies CASSAGRGRRYF.

The CDR3 loop is CSGREGSGYTF. As DNA, the CDR3 is TGCAGCGGAAGAGAAGGGAGTGGCTACACCTTC. This sequence joins TRBV29-1 and TRBJ1-2; D gene unclear. Trimming removed 7 bases from V and 7 bases from J, with 13 bases in between. The germline V gene encodes CDR1 SQVTM and CDR2 ANQGSEA. The CDR3 loop spans 11 amino acids.

This clonotype appeared many times. J is TRBJ2-7 and V is TRBV29-1; no clear D gene. Trimming took 0 bases from V and 5 from J, leaving 5 bases between them. Germline CDR1 and CDR2: SQVTM and ANQGSEA. CDR3 length equals 11 residues. The CDR3 region has the DNA TGCAGCGTTGAAGAAGTAGACGAGCAGTACTTC. Translated: CSVEEVDEQYF.

This clonotype has a handful of counts. The chain has TRBV2 and TRBJ2-3; D is uncertain. Germline assignment: CDR1 SNHLY and CDR2 FYNNEI. The V gene lost 3 bases and the J gene lost 5 bases, with 15 bases spanning the gap. This CDR3 contains 15 residues. The CDR3 region is CASSDRGLPGDTQYF. The CDR3 DNA sequence: TGTGCCAGCAGTGACCGAGGCCTCCCTGGAGATACGCAGTATTTT.

The rearrangement joins TRBV12-3 or TRBV12-4 to TRBJ1-5; TRBD1 might be the D (5 bases). The CDR3 consists of 15 residues. V lost 7 bases to trimming and J lost 4 bases, with 17 bases between them. The DNA for the CDR3 is TGTGCCAGCAACGGCGGGGACTCCTTAAATCAGCCCCAGCATTTT. This translates into CASNGGDSLNQPQHF.

In DNA form, the CDR3 reads TGTGCCAGCAGTTTAAATCCGGACCTCTCCTACGAGCAGTACTTC. Translating it yields CASSLNPDLSYEQYF. This chain uses TRBV27 with TRBJ2-7; D remains unclear. Trimming removed 2 bases from V and 0 bases from J, with 11 bases in between. Germline V gene lookup returns CDR1 MNHEY and CDR2 SMNVEV (reference sequence). The CDR3 contains 15 residues.

This chain links TRBV28 with TRBJ2-3; the D gene is possibly TRBD1 (6 bases). The CDR3 spans 12 residues. CDR1 is MDHEN, CDR2 SYDVKM, per germline. The germline V and J ends were trimmed by 5 bases and 9 bases, with 12 bases remaining between them. As DNA, the CDR3 is TGTGCCAGCAGTCCTAACAGGGTAACGCAGTATTTT. This encodes CASSPNRVTQYF.

This clonotype was counted between two and nine times. The chain employs TRBV5-5 and TRBJ1-1; 7 positions agree with TRBD1. V lost 2 bases, J lost 3 bases, and 4 bases stayed unmatched. Germline V gives CDR1 SGHKS, CDR2 YYEKEE (reference sequence). The CDR3 has 14 residues. This chain's CDR3 is CASSLTQGYTEAFF. CDR3 coding DNA: TGTGCCAGCAGCTTAACACAGGGGTACACTGAAGCTTTCTTT.

The chain recombines TRBV5-6 with TRBJ1-6, with 9 bases fitting TRBD1. This CDR3 has 17 residues. V trimming: 3 bases; J trimming: 5 bases; junction bases outside the gene matches: 9. The germline V gene has CDR1 SGHDT and CDR2 YYEEEE. The CDR3 region is CASSYGTGLSDNSPLHF. For the CDR3, the DNA is TGTGCCAGCAGCTACGGGACAGGGCTTTCGGATAATTCACCCCTCCACTTT.

This clonotype was picked up a small number of times. The chain links TRBV20-1 to TRBJ2-3; D remains unclear. The germline gives CDR1 DFQATT, CDR2 SNEGSKA (reference sequence). Deletions cut 4 bases from V and 2 bases from J, with 10 bases between. This CDR3 has 13 residues. The CDR3 DNA follows: TGCAGTGCTAACCCGGATAACACAGATACGCAGTATTTT. This translates into CSANPDNTDTQYF.

This clonotype was counted a few times. The chain carries TRBV20-1 and TRBJ2-1; 9 bases line up with TRBD1. In germline, CDR1 is DFQATT, CDR2 SNEGSKA (reference sequence). The CDR3 consists of 15 residues. The ends lost 1 base at V and 1 base at J; junction bases unmatched: 2. CDR3 residues: CSARVGTGSYNEQFF. CDR3 in DNA: TGCAGTGCTAGAGTGGGGACAGGGTCCTACAATGAGCAGTTCTTC.

This chain joins TRBV7-9 and TRBJ2-5; no clear D gene. Germline values: CDR1 SEHNR, CDR2 FQNEAQ (reference sequence). CDR3 length equals 14 residues. Trimming shortened V by 5 bases and J by 1 base, and 11 bases separated the two germline ends. CDR3 amino acids: CASSIWTSQETQYF. For the CDR3, the DNA is TGTGCCAGCAGCATTTGGACGTCCCAAGAGACCCAGTACTTC.

The chain is built from TRBV7-2 and TRBJ2-1, with TRBD2 identical over 13 bases. The germline CDR1 and CDR2 sequences are SGHTA and FQGNSA. The CDR3 is made up of 16 amino acids. J gave up 9 bases and V 2 bases, and 7 bases lay outside the gene matches. The chain's CDR3 is CASSLQLAGGRAEQFF. For the CDR3, the DNA is TGTGCCAGCAGCTTACAACTAGCGGGGGGGCGGGCTGAGCAGTTCTTC.

This clonotype was seen ten or more times. The chain carries TRBV10-3 and TRBJ2-1; D uncertain. This CDR3 is 13 amino acids long. Trimming stripped 4 bases from V and 8 bases from J, with 12 bases between. In germline, CDR1 is ENHRY, CDR2 SYGVKD. The CDR3 is CAISGYPEDEQFF. In DNA, the CDR3 is TGTGCCATCAGTGGGTATCCCGAGGATGAGCAGTTCTTC.

The CDR3 bases are TGCAGCGTTCACAGGGGCGGGTATGGCTACACCTTC. As protein: CSVHRGGYGYTF. The chain combines TRBV29-1 with TRBJ1-2, with 7 bases identical to TRBD1. CDR1 SQVTM and CDR2 ANQGSEA come from the germline V gene. With 5 bases clipped from V and 5 bases from J, the junction kept 5 bases outside the gene matches. The length of the CDR3 is 12 residues.

Only one count was recorded for this clonotype. CDR3 region: CSAGRREEQYF. The CDR3 coding sequence is TGCAGCGCCGGACGGAGGGAAGAGCAGTACTTC. J is TRBJ2-7 and V is TRBV29-1, with D possibly TRBD2 on 6 matching bases. The CDR3 has 11 amino acids. Trimming removed 7 bases from V and 7 bases from J, with 14 bases in between. CDR1 is SQVTM, CDR2 ANQGSEA, per germline.

V and J are TRBV9 and TRBJ2-7; no clear D gene. V was clipped by 0 bases and J by 0 bases, with 7 bases between them. The germline gives CDR1 SGDLS, CDR2 YYNGEE. The CDR3 has 14 residues. DNA of the CDR3: TGTGCCAGCAGCGTAGACAGTAACTCCTACGAGCAGTACTTC. Its protein product is CASSVDSNSYEQYF.

The rearrangement links TRBV5-1 to TRBJ2-7; 8 positions match TRBD1. CDR3 length: 16 amino acids. Germline values: CDR1 SGHRS, CDR2 YFSETQ. Unmatched junction bases numbered 10, after V lost 4 bases and J lost 1 base. CDR3 bases: TGCGCCAGCAGCGGACGACAGGGGATACGGTCCTACGAGCAGTACTTC. It yields the protein CASSGRQGIRSYEQYF.